This T cell receptor beta chain came from a study of blood T cell repertoires in COVID-19. Looking at the study overall: The study drew acute and convalescent COVID-19 samples from the United States, Italy and Spain. Sources were T cells, B-cell-depleted T cells, or PBMCs; the material itself was cDNA or gDNA.

The CDR3 has 14 amino acids. The V end was cut by 3 bases, the J end by 8 bases, with 13 bases between. Germline V gene sequence: CDR1 LNHDA, CDR2 SQIVND (reference sequence). Participants reported their clinical history, and cohort assignment relied on those reports. Per the authors' pipeline: For nucleated cells, counts were estimated from reference gene primer amplification. Generated by immunoSEQ multiplex PCR, the TCRdb table keeps only in-frame clones and is missing some. V, J and clone size derive from that table, while D and trimming were established from the DNA sequence. The data contain around 310,000 clones, just under 90% of them singletons.

The chain carries TRBV19 and TRBJ1-4, with D possibly being TRBD1 (5 bases). Sequencing was performed on PBMCs or T cells enriched from blood (not recorded which). The sequence derives from a woman in her 30s who had recovered from COVID-19. CDR3 residues: CASSIGQGSEKLFF. CDR3 nucleotides: TGTGCCAGTAGTATCGGTCAGGGATCGGAAAAACTGTTTTTT.